These 27 T cell receptor beta chains originate from one sample sequenced in a study of response to subunit inactivated influenza vaccine. Each CDR3 protein is one row after TCRdb ran MiXCR on the RT-PCR reads. The sample consists of roughly 790,000 distinct CDR3 sequences, 21% of them appearing once. Sequenced material: PBMCs from blood, taken 5 days after vaccination. The source is a man aged 45-60 years who received an inactivated influenza vaccine.

The chain uses TRBV6-2 or TRBV6-3 and TRBJ2-1, with D possibly called TRBD1 or TRBD2 (6 bases each). V lost 5 bases and J lost 1, with 12 bases in between. Germline CDR1 is MNHEY and CDR2 is SVGEGT. The CDR3 covers 15 residues. The CDR3 sequence is CASSGGQRSYNEQFF. CDR3 nucleotide sequence: TGTGCCAGCAGTGGGGGGCAGCGTTCCTACAATGAGCAGTTCTTC.

There are a few counts of this clonotype. The chain uses TRBV7-2 and TRBJ2-7; D might be TRBD1 (5 bases). Germline-derived CDR1 and CDR2 are SGHTA and FQGNSA. Trimming cost V 3 bases and J 6 bases, with 9 bases left between them. CDR3 length equals 12 residues. CDR3 in DNA: TGTGCCAGCAGCTTCGACAGCCGCGAGCAGTACTTC. This sequence encodes CASSFDSREQYF.

This clonotype was recorded a few times. V usage is TRBV28 and J usage is TRBJ2-7, with 9 bases fitting TRBD2. CDR3 length: 20 amino acids. The germline CDR1 and CDR2 sequences are MDHEN and SYDVKM. With 5 bases clipped from V and 1 base from J, the junction kept 21 bases outside the gene matches. The CDR3 protein is CASSTYRTRLAAKESYEQYF. Here the CDR3 DNA reads TGTGCCAGCAGTACCTATAGGACGCGACTAGCGGCAAAAGAGTCCTACGAGCAGTACTTC.

This clonotype has ten or more counts. The chain uses TRBV7-9 and TRBJ1-1, with D possibly matching TRBD1 (5 bases). CDR3 length equals 12 residues. Between the trimmed V and J ends, which lost 5 bases and 6 bases, there was a span of 10 bases. Looked up from germline, CDR1 is SEHNR and CDR2 is FQNEAQ (reference sequence). CDR3 coding DNA: TGTGCCAGCAGCCCAGGGTTTCCTGAAGCTTTCTTT. This sequence encodes CASSPGFPEAFF.

This chain joins TRBV10-3 and TRBJ2-7, with TRBD1 matching over 7 bases. Germline CDR1 ENHRY, CDR2 SYGVKD. The J segment lost 0 bases and the V segment lost 10 bases, leaving 9 bases of the junction unmatched. This CDR3 is built from 14 residues. The CDR3 DNA reads TGTGCCACCCGGACAGGAATGACCTCCTACGAGCAGTACTTC. This translates into CATRTGMTSYEQYF.

This clonotype has only a few counts. The chain couples TRBV6-1 to TRBJ1-1, with a possible D match to TRBD1 (5 bases). Germline V gene sequence: CDR1 MNHNS, CDR2 SASEGT. Trimming left V 7 bases short and J 1 base short, with 13 bases between. This CDR3 region has 14 residues. The CDR3 spells CASTREGTNTEAFF. CDR3 DNA: TGTGCCAGCACGAGGGAGGGGACGAACACTGAAGCTTTCTTT.

This sequence joins TRBV5-1 and TRBJ2-7, with D tentatively TRBD1 (5 bases). CDR1 is SGHRS and CDR2 is YFSETQ in the germline V gene. Trimming took 5 bases from V and 6 from J, leaving 21 bases between them. CDR3 size: 15 residues. CDR3 DNA: TGCGCCAGCAGACCATTGTCAGGGCGTAGGGGCGAGCAGTACTTC. Translated: CASRPLSGRRGEQYF.

This clonotype was seen more than once but under ten times. The rearrangement links TRBV5-1 to TRBJ2-2; 8 bases fit TRBD1. The CDR3 has 16 amino acids. V gave up 1 base and J gave up 1 base; unmatched junction bases: 3. Germline loops: CDR1 SGHRS, CDR2 YFSETQ. In DNA form, the CDR3 reads TGCGCCAGCAGCTTGAACGGACAGGGGAACACCGGGGAGCTGTTTTTT. This sequence encodes CASSLNGQGNTGELFF.

At least ten counts were recorded for this clonotype. The CDR3 here is CATPRTKADTQYF. CDR3 nucleotide sequence: TGTGCCACCCCCAGGACGAAGGCAGATACGCAGTATTTT. The rearrangement links TRBV10-3 to TRBJ2-3; D is uncertain. The ends were cut back, 10 bases at V and 4 bases at J, with 15 bases in the middle. CDR1 ENHRY and CDR2 SYGVKD come from the germline V gene. The CDR3 has 13 residues.

V gene TRBV2 combines with J gene TRBJ2-1, with 8 bases fitting TRBD1. Per the germline V gene, CDR1 is SNHLY and CDR2 is FYNNEI. CDR3 length equals 14 residues. V shed 6 bases and J 8 bases; nucleotides not matched to a gene: 9. The CDR3 region has the DNA TGTGCCAGCAGCCCCACCGAGACAGGGGATGAGCAGTTCTTC. Translated: CASSPTETGDEQFF. Variable domain in full (rest from reference TRBV2 and TRBJ2-1): EPEVTQTPSHQVTQMGQEVILRCVPISNHLYFYWYRQILGQKVEFLVSFYNNEISEKSEIFDDQFSVERPDGSNFTLKIRSTKLEDSAMYFCASSPTETGDEQFFGPGTRLTVL.

A few counts support this clonotype. The rearrangement links TRBV5-6 to TRBJ1-5; 8 bases line up with TRBD1. After removal of 4 bases from V and 5 bases from J, the junction contained 5 bases not matched to a gene. This CDR3 is built from 14 residues. From germline, CDR1 is SGHDT and CDR2 YYEEEE. This CDR3 is CASSRQGQDQPQHF. The CDR3, as DNA: TGTGCCAGCAGCCGACAGGGACAGGATCAGCCCCAGCATTTT.

This clonotype was observed a handful of times. This chain links TRBV20-1 with TRBJ2-5, with 7 bases fitting TRBD2. V shed 0 bases, J shed 2 bases, and the junction held 6 bases outside the gene matches. Germline V gene sequence: CDR1 DFQATT, CDR2 SNEGSKA (reference sequence). The CDR3 consists of 15 residues. CDR3 nucleotide sequence: TGCAGTGCTAGAGATGGGCGGGAGCCGCAAGAGACCCAGTACTTC. Translated: CSARDGREPQETQYF.

The chain has TRBV19 and TRBJ2-1; 10 bases align to TRBD1. Germline values: CDR1 LNHDA, CDR2 SQIVND (reference sequence). The CDR3 loop spans 15 amino acids. V was clipped by 5 bases and J by 7 bases; unmatched bases: 8. The CDR3 loop reads CASSPRQGARNEQFF. The CDR3 DNA is TGTGCCAGTAGTCCCCGACAGGGGGCTAGAAATGAGCAGTTCTTC.

This clonotype was seen only a few times. This chain joins TRBV3-1 and TRBJ2-3, with D possibly TRBD2 on 5 matching bases. V lost 2 bases to trimming and J lost 1 base, with 10 bases between them. The germline gives CDR1 LGHDT, CDR2 YNNKEL (reference sequence). CDR3 size: 15 residues. CDR3 bases: TGTGCCAGCAGCCAATCGCCGCGGGGCACAGATACGCAGTATTTT. Its protein is CASSQSPRGTDTQYF.

This clonotype came up many times. The chain has TRBV7-8 and TRBJ1-6; the D gene is possibly TRBD1 (5 bases). Trimming shortened V by 1 base and J by 7 bases, and 11 bases separated the two germline ends. Looked up from germline, CDR1 is SGHVS and CDR2 is FQNEAQ. The CDR3 sequence is 15 residues long. CDR3 in DNA: TGTGCCAGCAGCTTAGGGGCAGGGTCGAATTCACCCCTCCACTTT. Protein: CASSLGAGSNSPLHF.

The chain uses TRBV5-5 and TRBJ1-1, with 8 bases fitting TRBD1. The V and J ends lost 4 bases and 7 bases, in that order; junction bases with no gene match: 9. Germline CDR1 SGHKS, CDR2 YYEKEE (reference sequence). The CDR3 has 14 residues. CDR3 DNA: TGTGCCAGCAGCCTCAGACAGGGGCTCGATGAAGCTTTCTTT. Translating gives CASSLRQGLDEAFF.

This clonotype was seen at least ten times. The rearrangement links TRBV10-3 to TRBJ1-6, with 7 bases that match TRBD1. The CDR3 is made up of 15 amino acids. Trimming cost V 0 bases and J 8 bases; bases outside gene matches: 4. From germline, CDR1 is ENHRY and CDR2 SYGVKD. The CDR3 DNA follows: TGTGCCATCAGTGAGTCAAGACAGGGCGATTCACCCCTCCACTTT. Its protein product is CAISESRQGDSPLHF.

This clonotype was seen a few times. J is TRBJ1-1 and V is TRBV20-1, with D uncertain. This CDR3 comprises 17 residues. Germline CDR1 DFQATT, CDR2 SNEGSKA (reference sequence). The ends were cut back, 0 bases at V and 0 bases at J, with 17 bases in the middle. The CDR3 sequence is CSARDPGSFRVNTEAFF. CDR3 in DNA: TGCAGTGCTAGAGATCCTGGGTCCTTTAGGGTGAACACTGAAGCTTTCTTT.

This clonotype showed up many times. DNA for the CDR3: TGTGCCAGCAGTGCCACGAACACCGGGGAGCTGTTTTTT. It yields the protein CASSATNTGELFF. The genes are TRBV25-1 and TRBJ2-2; D is unclear. Germline assignment: CDR1 MGHDK and CDR2 SYGVNS. The CDR3 is made up of 13 amino acids. V was pared by 4 bases and J by 0 bases, with 3 bases between.

The gene calls are TRBV20-1 and TRBJ2-2; weak D call: TRBD2 (7 bases). The ends were cut back, 5 bases at V and 4 bases at J, with 20 bases in the middle. The CDR3 consists of 16 residues. Looked up from germline, CDR1 is DFQATT and CDR2 is SNEGSKA (reference sequence). CDR3 protein: CSAPRPGRGPTGELFF. The CDR3, as DNA: TGCAGTGCTCCCCGTCCGGGGCGGGGGCCCACCGGGGAGCTGTTTTTT.

The chain recombines TRBV4-3 with TRBJ2-5; D not certain. CDR3 length: 13 amino acids. Trimming took 2 bases from V and 3 from J, leaving 7 bases between them. Germline lookup yields CDR1 LGHNA and CDR2 YSLEER. CDR3 nucleotide sequence: TGCGCCAGCAGCCAACACACCGAAGAGACCCAGTACTTC. It is translated as CASSQHTEETQYF.

This clonotype was seen repeatedly, ten times or more. The chain couples TRBV10-2 to TRBJ1-5; 9 bases align to TRBD1. Trimming cost V 4 bases and J 1 base; bases outside gene matches: 14. The CDR3 extends over 19 amino acids. The germline V gene encodes CDR1 WSHSY and CDR2 SAAADI. The CDR3 DNA is TGCGCCAGCAGTGGGTCGGGGACAGGGTATTGGAGAAGCAATCAGCCCCAGCATTTT. It yields the protein CASSGSGTGYWRSNQPQHF.

The V and J genes are TRBV20-1 and TRBJ2-5; D remains ambiguous. The CDR3 runs 12 residues. Germline V gene lookup returns CDR1 DFQATT and CDR2 SNEGSKA (reference sequence). V was clipped by 6 bases and J by 3 bases, with 11 bases between them. For the CDR3, the DNA is TGCAGTGCGCGAGAGTGGAAAGAGACCCAGTACTTC. Its translation is CSAREWKETQYF.

The chain joins TRBV4-3 to TRBJ2-5; D is ambiguous. Trimming removed 0 bases from V and 4 bases from J, with 9 bases in between. This CDR3 region has 14 residues. CDR1 is LGHNA, CDR2 YSLEER, per germline. CDR3 DNA: TGCGCCAGCAGCCAAGATGTGTTTTTAGAGACCCAGTACTTC. The encoded protein is CASSQDVFLETQYF.

There are a few counts of this clonotype. The genes are TRBV4-3 and TRBJ2-3; unclear D gene. CDR1 LGHNA and CDR2 YSLEER come from the germline V gene. Trimming pared 3 bases from V and 4 bases from J, leaving 11 bases between. The CDR3 is 14 amino acids. In DNA, the CDR3 is TGCGCCAGCAGCCAGACCCTACCCCCAGATACGCAGTATTTT. Translated: CASSQTLPPDTQYF.

The gene calls are TRBV6-5 and TRBJ2-3; no reliable D call. V dropped 2 bases and J dropped 4 bases, with 13 bases sitting between them. Germline CDR1 is MNHEY and CDR2 is SVGAGI. The length of the CDR3 is 15 residues. Here the CDR3 reads CASSYSGPGADTQYF. In DNA form, the CDR3 reads TGTGCCAGCAGTTACAGTGGTCCCGGTGCAGATACGCAGTATTTT.

The sample holds a few counts of this clonotype. The chain employs TRBV10-3 and TRBJ1-3; TRBD1 matches at 9 bases. The CDR3 runs to 15 residues. V shed 6 bases, J shed 0 bases, and the junction held 3 bases outside the gene matches. Germline CDR1 is ENHRY and CDR2 is SYGVKD. CDR3 bases: TGTGCCATCAGATCACAGGGGGCCTCTGGAAACACCATATATTTT. It is translated as CAIRSQGASGNTIYF.